This entry describes one T cell receptor (beta chain). The CDR3 is made up of 13 amino acids. Between the trimmed V and J ends, which lost 4 bases and 5 bases, there was a span of 9 bases. Germline V CDR1 and CDR2: ENHRY, SYGVKD. This sample was included in a study of control samples from healthy donors and cancer patients. Libraries were prepared by immunoSEQ multiplex PCR; TCRdb keeps only in-frame clonotypes and omits some of them. The sample has 200,000 to 250,000 clones, 85% to 95% seen once. The sample consisted of blood. The V gene is TRBV10-3, the J gene TRBJ2-1, with D perhaps TRBD1 (5 bases). The sequence was collected from a man between 45 and 60 years old in good health. This CDR3 is CAISGQPDNEQFF. The CDR3 region has the DNA TGTGCCATCAGTGGACAGCCTGACAATGAGCAGTTCTTC.